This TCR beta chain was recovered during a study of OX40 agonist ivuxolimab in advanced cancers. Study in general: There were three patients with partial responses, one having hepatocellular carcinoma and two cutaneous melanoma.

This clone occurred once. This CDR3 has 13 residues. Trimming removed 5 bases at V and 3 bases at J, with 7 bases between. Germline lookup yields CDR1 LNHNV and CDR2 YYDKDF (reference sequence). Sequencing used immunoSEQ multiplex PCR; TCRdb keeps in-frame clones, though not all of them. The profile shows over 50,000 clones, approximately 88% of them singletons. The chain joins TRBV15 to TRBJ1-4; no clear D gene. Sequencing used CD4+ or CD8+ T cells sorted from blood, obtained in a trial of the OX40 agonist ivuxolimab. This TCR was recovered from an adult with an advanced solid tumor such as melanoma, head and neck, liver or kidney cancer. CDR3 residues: CATSRGSNEKLFF. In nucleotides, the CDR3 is TGTGCCACCAGCCGGGGTTCTAATGAAAAACTGTTTTTT.